The 24 T cell receptor beta chains below were found in one sample sequenced in a study of blood T cell repertoires in COVID-19. Profiling relied on immunoSEQ multiplex PCR, and the TCRdb table lists in-frame clones only, not all of them. The data show 250,000 or so clones, 85% seen once. Material for sequencing was PBMCs or T cells enriched from blood (not recorded which). Every receptor here comes from a woman between 50 and 59 years old who had been exposed to COVID-19.

J is TRBJ2-2 and V is TRBV30, with TRBD1 matching 7 bases. This CDR3 comprises 15 residues. Looked up from germline, CDR1 is GTSNPN and CDR2 is SVGIG (reference sequence). The J segment lost 2 bases and the V segment lost 6 bases, leaving 9 bases of the junction unmatched. This CDR3 is CACPSGGANTGELFF. As DNA, the CDR3 is TGTGCCTGCCCGTCAGGGGGTGCTAACACCGGGGAGCTGTTTTTT.

This clone was detected only once. The chain is built from TRBV28 and TRBJ1-4, with TRBD1 matching over 7 bases. Germline V gene sequence: CDR1 MDHEN, CDR2 SYDVKM. The ends lost 6 bases at V and 7 bases at J; junction bases unmatched: 8. The CDR3 is 14 residues long. Written as DNA, the CDR3 is TGTGCCAGCAGGTCGAGGGGGCCTGGTGAAAAACTGTTTTTT. Its translation is CASRSRGPGEKLFF. Full variable domain (missing parts from reference TRBV28 and TRBJ1-4): DVKVTQSSRYLVKRTGEKVFLECVQDMDHENMFWYRQDPGLGLRLIYFSYDVKMKEKGDIPEGYSVSREKKERFSLILESASTNQTSMYLCASRSRGPGEKLFFGSGTQLSVL.

This chain links TRBV20-1 with TRBJ2-1; TRBD1 matches at 7 bases. Germline CDR1 is DFQATT and CDR2 is SNEGSKA (reference sequence). After removal of 3 bases from V and 7 bases from J, the junction contained 9 bases not matched to a gene. The CDR3 extends over 14 amino acids. The CDR3 region has the DNA TGCAGTGCTAGTGGAGGACAGGAGGATAATGAGCAGTTCTTC. As protein: CSASGGQEDNEQFF.

Only one count was recorded for this clone. The rearrangement uses TRBV2 and TRBJ1-4, with D hard to call. V was cut by 9 bases and J by 1 base, with 9 bases left in between. The CDR3 totals 13 residues. Germline values: CDR1 SNHLY, CDR2 FYNNEI. This chain's CDR3 is CASLGGTNEKLFF. As DNA, the CDR3 is TGTGCCAGTTTGGGAGGAACTAATGAAAAACTGTTTTTT.

The rearrangement uses TRBV4-3 and TRBJ2-7; D is undetermined. The CDR3 has 14 amino acids. CDR1 is LGHNA and CDR2 is YSLEER in the germline V gene. V lost 0 bases and J lost 1, with 7 bases in between. CDR3 nucleotide sequence: TGCGCCAGCAGCCAAGATGAGGATTCCTACGAGCAGTACTTC. It translates to CASSQDEDSYEQYF.

CDR3 sequence reads: CASTLQGSYEQYF. As DNA, the CDR3 is TGTGCCAGCACCTTACAGGGTTCGTACGAGCAGTACTTC. This chain joins TRBV3-1 (or the pseudogene TRBV3-2) and TRBJ2-7; weak D call: TRBD1 (6 bases). Germline V gene data show CDR1 as LGHDT and CDR2 as YNNKEL (reference sequence). V was shortened by 7 bases and J by 4 bases, with 14 bases between the two germline ends. The CDR3 runs to 13 residues.

The genes are TRBV5-8 and TRBJ1-2, with D perhaps TRBD1 (5 bases). V lost 4 bases to trimming and J lost 8 bases, with 9 bases between them. From germline, CDR1 is SGHTS and CDR2 YDEGEE. The CDR3 sequence is 11 residues long. In nucleotides, the CDR3 is TGTGCCAGCAGCCGGACATGGGGCTACACCTTC. This codes for CASSRTWGYTF.

This clone was seen more than once but under ten times. Other DNA sequences of this sample code for an identical CDR3. The chain links TRBV6-1 to TRBJ1-2; D not resolved. V shed 1 base and J shed 1 base, with 7 bases lying between them. Germline loops: CDR1 MNHNS, CDR2 SASEGT. This CDR3 contains 14 residues. The CDR3 loop is CASSEVNSNYGYTF. The CDR3 DNA is TGTGCCAGCAGTGAAGTGAACAGTAACTATGGCTACACCTTC.

The chain has TRBV27 and TRBJ1-1; 8 nucleotides match TRBD1. This CDR3 region has 16 residues. The germline V gene has CDR1 MNHEY and CDR2 SMNVEV (reference sequence). The V gene end was trimmed by 4 bases and the J gene end by 8 bases; junction bases not matched to a gene: 15. CDR3 bases: TGTGCCAGCAGTTCAGGGGGGGGCCAGGGGGCGAACGAAGCTTTCTTT. As protein: CASSSGGGQGANEAFF.

V gene TRBV7-9 combines with J gene TRBJ2-7, with TRBD2 identical over 12 bases. V was pared by 5 bases and J by 3 bases, with 8 bases of the junction left unmatched. Per germline, CDR1 SEHNR and CDR2 FQNEAQ (reference sequence). CDR3 length: 16 amino acids. The DNA of the CDR3 is TGTGCCAGCAGCCTCTGGACTAGCGGGGAAAACTACGAGCAGTACTTC. It codes for CASSLWTSGENYEQYF.

The chain is built from TRBV5-8 and TRBJ2-2; weak D call: TRBD2 (5 bases). V was clipped by 4 bases and J by 5 bases, with 15 bases between them. Per germline, CDR1 SGHTS and CDR2 YDEGEE. The CDR3 has 15 amino acids. The CDR3 sequence: CASSPGLRMTGELFF. Here the CDR3 DNA reads TGTGCCAGCAGCCCGGGGTTAAGAATGACCGGGGAGCTGTTTTTT.

The chain recombines TRBV5-1 with TRBJ2-6; D ambiguous. The CDR3 has 15 amino acids. The germline CDR1 and CDR2 sequences are SGHRS and YFSETQ. V shed 1 base and J shed 1 base, with 6 bases lying between them. DNA for the CDR3: TGCGCCAGCAGCTTGCTCAGATCTGGGGCCAACGTCCTGACTTTC. The encoded protein is CASSLLRSGANVLTF.

A word on this clone: Germline is not matched at one junction end, which may reflect a read error. J is TRBJ2-7 and V is TRBV3-1 (or the pseudogene TRBV3-2), with 10 bases fitting TRBD1. This CDR3 is 12 amino acids long. The germline gives CDR1 LGHDT, CDR2 YNNKEL (reference sequence). The CDR3 spells CASSFRDRGIFF. CDR3 DNA: TGTGCCAGCAGCTTCCGGGACAGGGGAATTTTCTTC.

This clone was observed a handful of times. The chain employs TRBV4-2 and TRBJ2-2; TRBD2 agrees at 7 bases. The CDR3 extends over 18 amino acids. The V segment lost 8 bases and the J segment 3 bases; nucleotides outside the gene matches: 18. Germline V lookup: CDR1 LGHNA, CDR2 YNFKEQ. The CDR3 is CASSPASRRGSYTGELFF. The DNA for the CDR3 is TGTGCCAGCTCCCCCGCATCTAGGCGGGGGAGTTACACCGGGGAGCTGTTTTTT.

The chain carries TRBV7-2 and TRBJ1-4, with no clear D. Trimming took off 5 bases at V and 6 bases at J, with 13 bases between the two ends. This CDR3 is built from 14 residues. Per germline, CDR1 SGHTA and CDR2 FQGNSA. The CDR3 sequence: CASSKSRRDEKLFF. The CDR3, as DNA: TGTGCCAGCAGCAAAAGTCGCCGGGATGAAAAACTGTTTTTT.

The chain carries TRBV15 and TRBJ1-5; D is unresolved. V was clipped by 3 bases and J by 2 bases, with 8 bases between them. Germline lookup yields CDR1 LNHNV and CDR2 YYDKDF (reference sequence). There are 14 residues in the CDR3. The CDR3 nucleotides are TGTGCCACCAGCAGGGGTGAGGGCAATCAGCCCCAGCATTTT. This translates into CATSRGEGNQPQHF.

This clone occurred a few times. The genes are TRBV2 and TRBJ1-1; 7 bases align to TRBD1. CDR1 SNHLY and CDR2 FYNNEI come from the germline V gene. This CDR3 has 14 residues. The J segment lost 5 bases and the V segment lost 3 bases, leaving 6 bases of the junction unmatched. The DNA of the CDR3 is TGTGCCAGCAGTGATTCCCAGGGGGTAACTGAAGCTTTCTTT. Residues: CASSDSQGVTEAFF.

V usage is TRBV27 and J usage is TRBJ2-5; D perhaps matches TRBD1 (5 bases). This CDR3 has 12 amino acids. Between the trimmed V and J ends, which lost 6 bases and 7 bases, there was a span of 12 bases. Per the germline V gene, CDR1 is MNHEY and CDR2 is SMNVEV (reference sequence). This CDR3 reads CASRGQWGTQYF. The CDR3 bases are TGTGCCAGCAGGGGGCAGTGGGGGACCCAGTACTTC.

This clone was recorded many times. The J gene is TRBJ1-1, the V gene TRBV27, with a weak D call TRBD1 (6 bases). Germline assignment: CDR1 MNHEY and CDR2 SMNVEV (reference sequence). The CDR3 has 14 residues. Trimming removed 6 bases from V and 7 bases from J, with 18 bases in between. The CDR3 loop reads CASRGRGGASEAFF. Here the CDR3 DNA reads TGTGCCAGCAGAGGAAGGGGGGGTGCGAGTGAAGCTTTCTTT.

This clone was detected once. The chain combines TRBV11-1 with TRBJ2-7; 9 nucleotides match TRBD1. Germline-derived CDR1 and CDR2 are SGHAT and FQDESV (reference sequence). V was clipped by 3 bases and J by 3 bases; unmatched bases: 3. The length of the CDR3 is 14 residues. The CDR3 is CASSLQGQGYEQYF. The CDR3 nucleotides are TGTGCCAGCAGCTTGCAGGGACAGGGCTACGAGCAGTACTTC.

This rearrangement joins TRBV7-6 to TRBJ2-3; TRBD2 aligns across 9 bases. V dropped 6 bases and J dropped 9; count of bases not matched to a gene: 13. Per germline, CDR1 SGHVS and CDR2 FNYEAQ. This CDR3 spans 15 amino acids. For the CDR3, the DNA is TGTGCCAGCAGTCAGGCGATAGCGGGGGCCGGGACGCAGTATTTT. Encoded protein: CASSQAIAGAGTQYF.

The V gene is TRBV7-9, the J gene TRBJ2-5; TRBD1 matches at 9 bases. V shed 4 bases, J shed 5 bases, and the junction held 14 bases outside the gene matches. CDR1 and CDR2 (germline): SEHNR, FQNEAQ (reference sequence). The CDR3 is made up of 17 amino acids. CDR3 loop: CASSYHQSGTGMETQYF. CDR3 nucleotide sequence: TGTGCCAGCAGCTATCACCAATCTGGGACAGGGATGGAGACCCAGTACTTC.

The chain combines TRBV15 with TRBJ2-7, with TRBD2 matching 9 bases. The germline gives CDR1 LNHNV, CDR2 YYDKDF (reference sequence). The CDR3 covers 15 residues. With V trimmed by 1 base and J by 2 bases, 3 bases remained unmatched. The CDR3 nucleotides are TGTGCCACCAGCAGAGCGACTAGCGGTGCCTACGAGCAGTACTTC. Protein: CATSRATSGAYEQYF. Combining the CDR3 with reference TRBV15 and TRBJ2-7 gives the whole variable domain DAMVIQNPRYQVTQFGKPVTLSCSQTLNHNVMYWYQQKSSQAPKLLFHYYDKDFNNEADTPDNFQSRRPNTSFCFLDIRSPGLGDTAMYLCATSRATSGAYEQYFGPGTRLTVT.

In this sample, this clone turned up a few times. This chain joins TRBV25-1 and TRBJ2-5, with D unclear. V was clipped by 7 bases and J by 2 bases, with 14 bases between them. The CDR3 extends over 14 amino acids. The germline gives CDR1 MGHDK, CDR2 SYGVNS. CDR3 nucleotide sequence: TGTGCCAGCAACGAAAGAGGCTATCAAGAGACCCAGTACTTC. It yields the protein CASNERGYQETQYF.